The clone carrying this T cell receptor beta chain occurred many times. Its cognate antigen is unknown. Study processing details: The authors used CDR3 differences across clinicopathological groups to build a distant-metastasis classifier for papillary thyroid cancer. With MiXCR, TCRdb reprocessed the PCR reads. For this entry, the V and J calls and clone size follow TCRdb and not the study's own pipeline. The sample shows 15,000 or so clones, around 16% of them seen only once. The data were taken from a study of metastatic and nonmetastatic thyroid tumors. Study-level background: Repertoires from blood and tumor or nodule tissue of malignant and benign thyroid patients were compared.

Study results and limitations: Benign nodules were reported to have significantly lower TCR beta diversity than malignant thyroid tumors, in blood and tumor.

All patients reached thyroid surgery having received no treatment beforehand. The germline gives CDR1 SGHRS, CDR2 YFSETQ. Between the trimmed V and J ends, which lost 4 bases and 0 bases, there was a span of 10 bases. The CDR3 sequence is 14 residues long. This chain uses TRBV5-1 with TRBJ1-1; D not certain. This TCR was recovered from a female donor with papillary thyroid cancer or a benign thyroid nodule (not recorded which). Some clones in this sample may be carry-over from other donors' samples. Sequencing was done on a sample of blood. The CDR3 DNA sequence: TGCGCCAGCAGCCCGTCCGGGGTGAACACTGAAGCTTTCTTT. Translating it yields CASSPSGVNTEAFF.